This T cell receptor (beta chain) is drawn from a study of beta chain features in type 1 diabetes. As for the study in general: Across every sample, 107,917,701 sorted cells were examined in total. Study-wide findings and caveats: Cells carrying high TCR expression could end up over-represented when cDNA is sequenced.

The investigators reverse transcribed all of the isolated RNA, so they sequenced expressed TCRB transcripts. Assay used: immunoSEQ multiplex PCR; TCRdb lists only in-frame clones, some missing. The sample has 900,000 or so clones, roughly a sixth seen once. Trimming cost V 0 bases and J 4 bases; bases outside gene matches: 3. This CDR3 has 16 amino acids. Germline CDR1 and CDR2: SEHNR and FQNEAQ (reference sequence). Worth noting for this clone: Its antigen is not known. The same CDR3 is also encoded by other DNA sequences in this sample.

This chain joins TRBV7-9 and TRBJ2-5, with 12 nucleotides matching TRBD2. Sequencing used naive CD4+ T cells from blood. The TCR was taken from a young woman in good health. The CDR3 coding sequence is TGTGCCAGCAGCTTAGCGCTAGCGGGAGGGGCAGAGACCCAGTACTTC. Its translation is CASSLALAGGAETQYF.